This T cell receptor beta chain was found in a study of CD8 T cells in Susac syndrome. The CDR3 is 15 amino acids. Per the germline V gene, CDR1 is MDHEN and CDR2 is SYDVKM. Trimming cost V 5 bases and J 2 bases, with 13 bases left between them. An input of about 0.5 to 1 ug of RNA was subjected to reverse transcription using random hexamers. TCRdb independently ran MiXCR on the immunoSEQ multiplex PCR reads; one entry per CDR3 protein. The table has 250,000 to 300,000 distinct CDR3 sequences, around 85% seen once; the top ten hold roughly 0.22%. The material sequenced was CD8+ T cells from PBMCs. The clonotype was recovered from a human donor with multiple sclerosis. This chain uses TRBV28 with TRBJ2-1; D gene uncertain. CDR3 amino acids: CASSPPTRAYNEQFF. The CDR3 bases are TGTGCCAGCAGTCCACCAACCCGGGCCTACAATGAGCAGTTCTTC.